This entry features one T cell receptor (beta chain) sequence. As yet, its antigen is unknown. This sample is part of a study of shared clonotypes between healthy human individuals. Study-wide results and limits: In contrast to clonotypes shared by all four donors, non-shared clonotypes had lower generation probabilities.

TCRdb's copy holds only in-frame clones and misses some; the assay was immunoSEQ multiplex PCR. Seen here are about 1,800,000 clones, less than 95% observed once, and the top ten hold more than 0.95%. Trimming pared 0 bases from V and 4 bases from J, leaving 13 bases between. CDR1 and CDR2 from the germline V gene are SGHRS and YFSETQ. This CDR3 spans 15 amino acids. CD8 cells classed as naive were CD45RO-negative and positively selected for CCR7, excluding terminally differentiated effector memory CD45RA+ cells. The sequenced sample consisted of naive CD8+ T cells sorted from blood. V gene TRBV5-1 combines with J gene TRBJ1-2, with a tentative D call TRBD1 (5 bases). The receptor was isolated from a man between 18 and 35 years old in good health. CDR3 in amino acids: CASSLEGGVGYGYTF. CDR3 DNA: TGCGCCAGCAGCTTGGAGGGAGGGGTGGGCTATGGCTACACCTTC.